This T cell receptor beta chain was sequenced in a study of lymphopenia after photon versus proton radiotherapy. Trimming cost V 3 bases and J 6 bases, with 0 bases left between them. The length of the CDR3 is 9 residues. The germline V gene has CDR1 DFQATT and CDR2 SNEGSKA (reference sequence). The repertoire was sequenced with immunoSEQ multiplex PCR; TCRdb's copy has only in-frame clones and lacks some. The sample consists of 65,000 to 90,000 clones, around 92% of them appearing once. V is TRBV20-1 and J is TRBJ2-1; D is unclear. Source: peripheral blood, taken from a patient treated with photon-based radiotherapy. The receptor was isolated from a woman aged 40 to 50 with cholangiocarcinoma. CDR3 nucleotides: TGCAGTGCTAGCAATGAGCAGTTCTTC. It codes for CSASNEQFF.